This entry features one T cell receptor (beta chain) sequence. In the source study's methods: Amplified reference gene primers provided the basis for estimating nucleated cell counts. Measured with immunoSEQ multiplex PCR; TCRdb has only the in-frame clones, and not every one. V, J and clone size are those of that table, while D and trimming were read from the DNA. The repertoire consists of 350,000 to 400,000 clones, with roughly nine tenths occurring once and the leading ten covering almost 3%. These data originate in a study of blood T cell repertoires in COVID-19. Study information: Nucleic acid was either cDNA or gDNA, and it came from T cells, B-cell-depleted T cells, or PBMCs.

V was pared by 6 bases and J by 5 bases, with 16 bases between. Germline-derived CDR1 and CDR2 are KGHDR and SFDVKD. This CDR3 comprises 15 residues. V gene TRBV24-1 combines with J gene TRBJ2-1; D perhaps matches TRBD2 (5 bases). Sequencing used PBMCs or T cells enriched from blood (not recorded which). This receptor was identified in a woman in her 30s who had recovered from COVID-19. CDR3 DNA sequence: TGTGCCACCAGTATTAACGGGGATACCAACAATGAGCAGTTCTTC. Residues: CATSINGDTNNEQFF.